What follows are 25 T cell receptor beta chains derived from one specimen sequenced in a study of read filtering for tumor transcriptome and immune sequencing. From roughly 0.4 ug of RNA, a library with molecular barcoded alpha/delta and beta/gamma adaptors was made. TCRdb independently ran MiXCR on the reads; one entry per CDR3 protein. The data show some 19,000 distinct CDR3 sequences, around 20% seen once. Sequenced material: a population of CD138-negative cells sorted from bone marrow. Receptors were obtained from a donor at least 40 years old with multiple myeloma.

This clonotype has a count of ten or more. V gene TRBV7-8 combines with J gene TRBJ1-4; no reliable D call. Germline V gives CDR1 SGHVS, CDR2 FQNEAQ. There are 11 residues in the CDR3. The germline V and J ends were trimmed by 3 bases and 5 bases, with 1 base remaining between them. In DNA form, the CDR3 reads TGTGCCAGCAGCTTCAATGAAAAACTGTTTTTT. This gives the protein CASSFNEKLFF.

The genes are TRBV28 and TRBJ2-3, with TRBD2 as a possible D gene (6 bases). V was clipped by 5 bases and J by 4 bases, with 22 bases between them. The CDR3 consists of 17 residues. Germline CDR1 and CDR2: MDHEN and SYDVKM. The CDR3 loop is CASSPPGLAPSADTQYF. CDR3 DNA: TGTGCCAGCAGTCCGCCCGGGCTAGCGCCTAGCGCAGATACGCAGTATTTT.

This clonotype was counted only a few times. CDR3 nucleotides: TGTGCCAGCAGCCCGCCAGGACAGGGGAGCACCGGGGAGCTGTTTTTT. Residues: CASSPPGQGSTGELFF. The chain joins TRBV3-1 to TRBJ2-2; 9 bases are shared with TRBD1. Losses at the gene ends were 4 bases for V and 4 bases for J; bases not matched to a gene: 7. The CDR3 consists of 16 residues. Looked up from germline, CDR1 is LGHDT and CDR2 is YNNKEL (reference sequence).

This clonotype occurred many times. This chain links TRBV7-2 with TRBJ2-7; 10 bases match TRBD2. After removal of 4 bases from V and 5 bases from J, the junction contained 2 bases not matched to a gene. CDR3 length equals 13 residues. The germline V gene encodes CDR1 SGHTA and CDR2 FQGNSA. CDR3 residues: CASSSTSGNEQYF. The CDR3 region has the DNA TGTGCCAGCAGCTCAACTAGCGGGAACGAGCAGTACTTC.

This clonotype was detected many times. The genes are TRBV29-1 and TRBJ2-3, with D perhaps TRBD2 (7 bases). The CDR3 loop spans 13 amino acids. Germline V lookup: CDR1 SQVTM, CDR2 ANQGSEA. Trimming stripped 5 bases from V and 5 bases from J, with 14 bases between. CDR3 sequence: CSVYGGGVDTQYF. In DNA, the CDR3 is TGCAGCGTTTACGGCGGGGGCGTAGATACGCAGTATTTT.

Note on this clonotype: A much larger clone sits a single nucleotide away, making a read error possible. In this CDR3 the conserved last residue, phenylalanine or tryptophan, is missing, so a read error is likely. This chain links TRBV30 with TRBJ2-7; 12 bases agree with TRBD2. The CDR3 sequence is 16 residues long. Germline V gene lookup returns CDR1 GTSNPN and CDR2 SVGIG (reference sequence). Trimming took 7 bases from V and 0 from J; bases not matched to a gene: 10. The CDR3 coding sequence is TGTGCCTCGCTCGGGCTAGCGGGAGGGACCTCCTACGAGCAGTACCTC. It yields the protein CASLGLAGGTSYEQYL.

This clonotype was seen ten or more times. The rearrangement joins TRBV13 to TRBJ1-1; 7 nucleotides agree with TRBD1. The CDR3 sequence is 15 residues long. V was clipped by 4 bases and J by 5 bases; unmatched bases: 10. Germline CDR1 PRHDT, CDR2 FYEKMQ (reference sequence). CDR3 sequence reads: CASSSEQGRRTEAFF. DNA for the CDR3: TGTGCCAGCAGCTCCGAACAGGGGAGGAGGACTGAAGCTTTCTTT.

The CDR3 sequence is CAISEPRGPQHF. The DNA for the CDR3 is TGTGCCATCAGTGAGCCCCGGGGGCCCCAGCATTTT. The chain combines TRBV10-3 with TRBJ1-5; D unresolved. CDR3 length: 12 amino acids. V was trimmed by 2 bases and J by 9 bases, leaving 8 bases between them. Germline assignment: CDR1 ENHRY and CDR2 SYGVKD.

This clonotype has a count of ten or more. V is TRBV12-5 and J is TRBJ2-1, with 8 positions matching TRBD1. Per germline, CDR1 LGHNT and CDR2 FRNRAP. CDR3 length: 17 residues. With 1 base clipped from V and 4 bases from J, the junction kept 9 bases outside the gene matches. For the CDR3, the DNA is TGTGCTAGTGGTTTGGCGACAGGGACAGGACCTTACAATGAGCAGTTCTTC. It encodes CASGLATGTGPYNEQFF.

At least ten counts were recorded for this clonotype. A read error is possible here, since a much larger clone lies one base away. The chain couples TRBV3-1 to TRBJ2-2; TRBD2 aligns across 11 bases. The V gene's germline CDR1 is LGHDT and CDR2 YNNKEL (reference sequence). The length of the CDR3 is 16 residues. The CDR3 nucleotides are TGTGCCCGCAGCCAGCGGACTAGCGGGTTCACCGGGGAGCTGTTTTTT. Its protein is CARSQRTSGFTGELFF.

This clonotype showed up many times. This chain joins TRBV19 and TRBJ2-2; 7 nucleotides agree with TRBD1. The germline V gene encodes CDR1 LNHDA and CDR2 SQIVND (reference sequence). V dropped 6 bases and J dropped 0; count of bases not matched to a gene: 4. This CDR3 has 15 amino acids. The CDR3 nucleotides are TGTGCCAGTAGCTGGGGGACAGCGAACACCGGGGAGCTGTTTTTT. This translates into CASSWGTANTGELFF.

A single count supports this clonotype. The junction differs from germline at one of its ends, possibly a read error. The CDR3: CASSLAVSSSGADVLTF. The CDR3 DNA sequence: TGTGCCAGCAGCTTAGCCGTCTCCAGCTCTGGGGCCGACGTCCTGACTTTC. The chain joins TRBV7-2 to TRBJ2-6; a possible D gene is TRBD1 (5 bases). Germline V CDR1 and CDR2: SGHTA, FQGNSA. The CDR3 spans 17 residues.

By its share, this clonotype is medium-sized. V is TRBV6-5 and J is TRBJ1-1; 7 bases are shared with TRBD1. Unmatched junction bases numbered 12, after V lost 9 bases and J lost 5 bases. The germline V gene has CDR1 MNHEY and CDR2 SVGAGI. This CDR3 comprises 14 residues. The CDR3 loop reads CASLQGPEGTEAFF. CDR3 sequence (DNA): TGTGCCAGTCTACAGGGGCCCGAAGGTACTGAAGCTTTCTTT.

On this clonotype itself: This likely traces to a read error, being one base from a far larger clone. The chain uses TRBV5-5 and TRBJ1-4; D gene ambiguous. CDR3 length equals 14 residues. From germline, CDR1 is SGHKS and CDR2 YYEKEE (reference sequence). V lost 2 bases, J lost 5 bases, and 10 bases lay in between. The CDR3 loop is CASSFDCLNEKLFF. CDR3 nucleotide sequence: TGTGCCAGCAGCTTCGACTGCCTAAATGAAAAACTGTTTTTT.

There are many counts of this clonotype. This CDR3 is CASSLAELYQETQYF. The CDR3 bases are TGTGCCAGCAGTTTAGCGGAGTTGTACCAAGAGACCCAGTACTTC. The V and J genes are TRBV28 and TRBJ2-5, with D unresolved. CDR3 size: 15 residues. Germline values: CDR1 MDHEN, CDR2 SYDVKM. Trimming stripped 2 bases from V and 0 bases from J, with 10 bases between.

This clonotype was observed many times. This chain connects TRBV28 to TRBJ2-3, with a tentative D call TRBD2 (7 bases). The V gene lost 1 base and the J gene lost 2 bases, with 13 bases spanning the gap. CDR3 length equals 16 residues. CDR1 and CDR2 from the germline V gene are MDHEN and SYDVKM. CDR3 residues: CASSLYAGADTDTQYF. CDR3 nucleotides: TGTGCCAGCAGTTTATACGCGGGGGCGGACACAGATACGCAGTATTTT.

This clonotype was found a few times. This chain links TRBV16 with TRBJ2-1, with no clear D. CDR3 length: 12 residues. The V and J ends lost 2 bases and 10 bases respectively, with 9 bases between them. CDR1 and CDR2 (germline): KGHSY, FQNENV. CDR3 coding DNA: TGTGCCAGCAGCCAAGTAAGACGGGAGCAGTTCTTC. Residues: CASSQVRREQFF.

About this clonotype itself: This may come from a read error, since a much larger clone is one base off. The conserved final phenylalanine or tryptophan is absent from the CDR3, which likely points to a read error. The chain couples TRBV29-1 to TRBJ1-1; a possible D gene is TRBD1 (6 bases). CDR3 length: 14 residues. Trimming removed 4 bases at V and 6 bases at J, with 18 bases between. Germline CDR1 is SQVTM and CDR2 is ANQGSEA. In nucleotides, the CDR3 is TGCAGCGTTGGAGAAATAGACAGGCGGCCTGAAGCTTTCTCT. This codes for CSVGEIDRRPEAFS.

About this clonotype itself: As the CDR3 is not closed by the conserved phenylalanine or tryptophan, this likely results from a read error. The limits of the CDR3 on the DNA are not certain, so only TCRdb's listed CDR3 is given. CDR3 sequence: CASSRRGLADNERFL. The chain employs TRBV6-6 and TRBJ2-1; TRBD2 is taken as the D call from the table, unchecked against the DNA. Germline CDR1 reads MNHNY; CDR2 reads SVGAGI (reference sequence). Counting both end residues, the CDR3 totals 15 amino acids.

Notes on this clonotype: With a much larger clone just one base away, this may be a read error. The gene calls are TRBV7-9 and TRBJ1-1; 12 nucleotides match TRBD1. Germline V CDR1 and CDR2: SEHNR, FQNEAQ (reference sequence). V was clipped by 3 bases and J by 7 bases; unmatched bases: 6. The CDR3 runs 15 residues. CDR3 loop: CASSLGQGAALEAFF. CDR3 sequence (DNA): TGTGCCAGCAGCTTGGGACAGGGGGCGGCCCTTGAAGCTTTCTTT. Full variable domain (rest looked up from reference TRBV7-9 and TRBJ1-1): DTGVSQNPRHKITKRGQNVTFRCDPISEHNRLYWYRQTLGQGPEFLTYFQNEAQLEKSRLLSDRFSAERPKGSFSTLEIQRTEQGDSAMYLCASSLGQGAALEAFFGQGTRLTVV.

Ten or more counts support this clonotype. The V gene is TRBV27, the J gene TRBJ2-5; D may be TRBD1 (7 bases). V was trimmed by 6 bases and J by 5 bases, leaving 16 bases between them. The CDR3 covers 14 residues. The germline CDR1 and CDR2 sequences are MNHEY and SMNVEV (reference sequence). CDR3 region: CASSSQGGTETQYF. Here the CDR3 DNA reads TGTGCCAGCAGCTCGCAGGGGGGAACGGAGACCCAGTACTTC.

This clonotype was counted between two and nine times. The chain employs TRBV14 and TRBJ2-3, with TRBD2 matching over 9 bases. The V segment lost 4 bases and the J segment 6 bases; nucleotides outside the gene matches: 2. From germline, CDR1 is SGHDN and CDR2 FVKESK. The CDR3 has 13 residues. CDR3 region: CASSRGLADTQYF. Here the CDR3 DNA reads TGTGCCAGCAGCCGAGGACTAGCGGATACGCAGTATTTT.

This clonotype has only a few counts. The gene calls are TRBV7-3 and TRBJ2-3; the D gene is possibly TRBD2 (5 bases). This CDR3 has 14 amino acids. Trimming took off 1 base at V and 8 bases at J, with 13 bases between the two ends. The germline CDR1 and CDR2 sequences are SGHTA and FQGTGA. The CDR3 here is CASSLNPSTSTQYF. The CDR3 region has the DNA TGTGCCAGCAGCTTAAATCCTAGCACTTCTACGCAGTATTTT.

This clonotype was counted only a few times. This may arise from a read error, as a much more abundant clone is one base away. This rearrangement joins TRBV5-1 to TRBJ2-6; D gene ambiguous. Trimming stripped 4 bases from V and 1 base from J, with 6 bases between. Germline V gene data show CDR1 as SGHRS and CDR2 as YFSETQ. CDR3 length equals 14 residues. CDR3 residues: CASSAGSGANVLTF. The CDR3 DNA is TGCGCCAGCAGCGCAGGTTCTGGGGCCAACGTCCTGACTTTC.

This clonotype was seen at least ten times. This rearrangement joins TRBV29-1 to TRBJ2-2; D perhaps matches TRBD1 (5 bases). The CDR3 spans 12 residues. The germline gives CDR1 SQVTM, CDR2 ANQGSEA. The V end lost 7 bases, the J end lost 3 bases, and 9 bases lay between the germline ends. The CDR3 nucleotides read TGCAGCGCTGACAGACACACCGGGGAGCTGTTTTTT. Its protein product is CSADRHTGELFF.